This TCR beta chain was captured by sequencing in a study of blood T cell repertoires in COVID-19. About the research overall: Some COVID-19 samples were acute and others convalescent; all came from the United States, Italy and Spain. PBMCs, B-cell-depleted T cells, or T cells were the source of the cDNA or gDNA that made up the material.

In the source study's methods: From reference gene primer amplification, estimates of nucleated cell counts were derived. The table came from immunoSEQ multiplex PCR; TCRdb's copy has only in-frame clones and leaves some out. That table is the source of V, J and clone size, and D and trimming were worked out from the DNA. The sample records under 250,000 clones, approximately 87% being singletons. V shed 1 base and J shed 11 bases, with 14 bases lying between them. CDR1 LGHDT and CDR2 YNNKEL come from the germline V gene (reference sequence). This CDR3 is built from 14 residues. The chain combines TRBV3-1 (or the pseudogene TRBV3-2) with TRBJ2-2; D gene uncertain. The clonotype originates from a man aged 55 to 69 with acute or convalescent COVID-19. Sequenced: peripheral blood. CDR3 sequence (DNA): TGTGCCAGCAGCCAAGTTCCACTCTCCGATGAGCTGTTTTTT. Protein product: CASSQVPLSDELFF.